The 10 T cell receptor beta chains reported below all come from one sample, sequenced in a study of T cells in localized non-small cell lung cancer. TCRdb's copy holds only in-frame clones and misses some; the assay was immunoSEQ multiplex PCR. This table has 60,000 to 85,000 clones, 86% appearing once. This specimen consisted of peripheral blood, obtained before any cancer treatment. The source is a male donor older than 55 with stage III squamous cell lung carcinoma.

The chain has TRBV5-4 and TRBJ1-2; D call uncertain. V gave up 1 base and J gave up 4 bases, with 11 bases separating them. CDR1 and CDR2 from the germline V gene are SGHNT and YYREEE (reference sequence). CDR3 length: 14 residues. CDR3: CASSLFGVGYGYTF. As DNA, the CDR3 is TGTGCCAGCAGCTTGTTTGGGGTTGGCTATGGCTACACCTTC.

The CDR3 loop reads CASSQESRLGVGETQYF. CDR3 sequence (DNA): TGTGCCAGCAGCCAAGAGTCTAGACTAGGGGTTGGGGAGACCCAGTACTTC. The V and J genes are TRBV4-2 and TRBJ2-5, with a tentative D call TRBD2 (6 bases). The CDR3 consists of 17 residues. V was shortened by 0 bases and J by 5 bases, with 19 bases between the two germline ends. Germline V gives CDR1 LGHNA, CDR2 YNFKEQ.

The gene calls are TRBV6-5 and TRBJ1-1; 9 nucleotides align to TRBD1. CDR3 length equals 14 residues. Germline trimming cut 6 bases from V and 5 bases from J; bases unmatched to any gene: 7. Per the germline V gene, CDR1 is MNHEY and CDR2 is SVGAGI. The CDR3 DNA sequence: TGTGCCAGCAGATCCGGGACAGGGAGGACTGAAGCTTTCTTT. This sequence encodes CASRSGTGRTEAFF.

The J gene is TRBJ2-1, the V gene TRBV28, with 8 bases lining up with TRBD1. CDR1 is MDHEN, CDR2 SYDVKM, per germline. V lost 6 bases, J lost 8 bases, and 12 bases stayed unmatched. CDR3 length equals 15 residues. The CDR3 protein is CASSYRTGFGDEQFF. CDR3 coding DNA: TGTGCCAGCAGCTACCGGACAGGGTTCGGGGATGAGCAGTTCTTC.

This chain connects TRBV5-1 to TRBJ2-3; TRBD2 is a possible D gene (6 bases). CDR1 and CDR2 from the germline V gene are SGHRS and YFSETQ. Trimming cost V 3 bases and J 0 bases, with 14 bases left between them. The CDR3 has 16 amino acids. CDR3 DNA sequence: TGCGCCAGCAGCTCGGAGGGACTCCCAAGCACAGATACGCAGTATTTT. It specifies CASSSEGLPSTDTQYF.

The rearrangement links TRBV29-1 to TRBJ1-3; a weak D match, TRBD1 (5 bases). Germline V lookup: CDR1 SQVTM, CDR2 ANQGSEA. This CDR3 is 15 amino acids long. Between the trimmed V and J ends, which lost 0 bases and 3 bases, there was a span of 12 bases. CDR3 region: CSVEDQSGNGNTIYF. The CDR3 region has the DNA TGCAGCGTTGAAGATCAGTCAGGGAATGGAAACACCATATATTTT.

V and J are TRBV15 and TRBJ2-7, with D uncertain. The germline V and J ends were trimmed by 0 bases and 4 bases, with 10 bases remaining between them. The CDR3 extends over 14 amino acids. Germline V lookup: CDR1 LNHNV, CDR2 YYDKDF (reference sequence). Here the CDR3 reads CATSREGLIYEQYF. CDR3 bases: TGTGCCACCAGCAGAGAGGGCCTCATATACGAGCAGTACTTC.

The rearrangement uses TRBV6-1 and TRBJ1-5; D is unclear. The V end was cut by 7 bases, the J end by 0 bases, with 10 bases between. The CDR3 spans 14 residues. The germline gives CDR1 MNHNS, CDR2 SASEGT. In nucleotides, the CDR3 is TGTGCCAGCACAGCGGACTATAGCAATCAGCCCCAGCATTTT. This encodes CASTADYSNQPQHF.

V is TRBV6-1 and J is TRBJ2-1, with unresolved D. The germline V gene encodes CDR1 MNHNS and CDR2 SASEGT. Trimming cost V 5 bases and J 3 bases, with 5 bases left between them. CDR3 size: 12 residues. The CDR3 loop is CASSPYYNEQFF. In nucleotides, the CDR3 is TGTGCCAGCAGTCCCTACTACAATGAGCAGTTCTTC.

This clone turned up a few times. The J gene is TRBJ1-2, the V gene TRBV7-9, with D possibly being TRBD1 (5 bases). Germline CDR1 reads SEHNR; CDR2 reads FQNEAQ (reference sequence). V gave up 3 bases and J gave up 8 bases, with 19 bases separating them. The CDR3 is 15 residues long. CDR3: CASSFSGQGRDGYTF. CDR3 nucleotides: TGTGCCAGCAGCTTCTCGGGGCAGGGAAGAGACGGCTACACCTTC. The full variable domain, in which reference TRBV7-9 and TRBJ1-2 provide the parts outside the CDR3, is DTGVSQNPRHKITKRGQNVTFRCDPISEHNRLYWYRQTLGQGPEFLTYFQNEAQLEKSRLLSDRFSAERPKGSFSTLEIQRTEQGDSAMYLCASSFSGQGRDGYTFGSGTRLTVV.